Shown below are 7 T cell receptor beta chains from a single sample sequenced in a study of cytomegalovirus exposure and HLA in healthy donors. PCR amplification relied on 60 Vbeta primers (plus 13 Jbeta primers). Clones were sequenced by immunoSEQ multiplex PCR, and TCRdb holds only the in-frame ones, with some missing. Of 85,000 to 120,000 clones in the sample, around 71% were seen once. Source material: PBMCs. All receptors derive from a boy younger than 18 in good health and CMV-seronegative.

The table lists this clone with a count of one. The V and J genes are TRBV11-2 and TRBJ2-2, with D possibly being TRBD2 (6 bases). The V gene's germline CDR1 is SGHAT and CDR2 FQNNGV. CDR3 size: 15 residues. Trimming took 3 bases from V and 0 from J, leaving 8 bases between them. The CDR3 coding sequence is TGTGCCAGCAGCTTCTCTAGCGCGAACACCGGGGAGCTGTTTTTT. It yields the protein CASSFSSANTGELFF.

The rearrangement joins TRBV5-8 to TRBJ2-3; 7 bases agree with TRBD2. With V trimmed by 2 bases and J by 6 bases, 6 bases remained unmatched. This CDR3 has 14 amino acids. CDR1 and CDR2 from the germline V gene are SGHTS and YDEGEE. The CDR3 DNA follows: TGTGCCAGCAGCTTCACGGGGGAGGGGGATACGCAGTATTTT. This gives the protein CASSFTGEGDTQYF. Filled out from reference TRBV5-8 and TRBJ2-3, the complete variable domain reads EAGVTQSPTHLIKTRGQQATLRCSPISGHTSVYWYQQALGLGLQFLLWYDEGEERNRGNFPPRFSGRQFPNYSSELNVNALELEDSALYLCASSFTGEGDTQYFGPGTRLTVL.

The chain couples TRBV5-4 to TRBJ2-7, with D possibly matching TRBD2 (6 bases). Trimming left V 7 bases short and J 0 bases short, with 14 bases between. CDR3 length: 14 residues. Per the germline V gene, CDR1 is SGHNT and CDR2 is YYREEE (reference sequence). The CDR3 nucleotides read TGTGCCAGCCACCATGCGGGGAGCTCCTACGAGCAGTACTTC. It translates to CASHHAGSSYEQYF.

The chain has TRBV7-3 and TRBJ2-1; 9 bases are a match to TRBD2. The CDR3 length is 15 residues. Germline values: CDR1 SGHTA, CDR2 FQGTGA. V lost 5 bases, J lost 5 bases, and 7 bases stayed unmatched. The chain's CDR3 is CASSLSGRSDNEQFF. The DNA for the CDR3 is TGTGCCAGCAGCCTGAGCGGGAGGTCGGACAATGAGCAGTTCTTC.

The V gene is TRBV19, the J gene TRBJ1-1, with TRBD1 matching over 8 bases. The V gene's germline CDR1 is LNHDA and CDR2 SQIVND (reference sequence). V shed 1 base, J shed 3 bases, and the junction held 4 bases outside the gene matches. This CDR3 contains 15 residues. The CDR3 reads CASSIVSTGDTEAFF. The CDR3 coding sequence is TGTGCCAGTAGTATAGTATCGACAGGGGACACTGAAGCTTTCTTT. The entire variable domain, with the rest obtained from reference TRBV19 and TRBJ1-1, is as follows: DGGITQSPKYLFRKEGQNVTLSCEQNLNHDAMYWYRQDPGQGLRLIYYSQIVNDFQKGDIAEGYSVSREKKESFPLTVTSAQKNPTAFYLCASSIVSTGDTEAFFGQGTRLTVV.

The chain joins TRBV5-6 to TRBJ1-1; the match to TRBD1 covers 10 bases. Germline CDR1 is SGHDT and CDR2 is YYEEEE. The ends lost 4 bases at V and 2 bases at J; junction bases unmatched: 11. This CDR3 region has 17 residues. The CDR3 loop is CASSVPGQGRSNTEAFF. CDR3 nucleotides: TGTGCCAGCAGCGTCCCGGGACAGGGGAGAAGTAACACTGAAGCTTTCTTT. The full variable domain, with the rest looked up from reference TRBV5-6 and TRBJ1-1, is DAGVTQSPTHLIKTRGQQVTLRCSPKSGHDTVSWYQQALGQGPQFIFQYYEEEERQRGNFPDRFSGHQFPNYSSELNVNALLLGDSALYLCASSVPGQGRSNTEAFFGQGTRLTVV.

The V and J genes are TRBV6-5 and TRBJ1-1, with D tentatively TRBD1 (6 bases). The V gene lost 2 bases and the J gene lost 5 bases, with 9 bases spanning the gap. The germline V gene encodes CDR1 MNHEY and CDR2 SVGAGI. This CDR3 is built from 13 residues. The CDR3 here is CASSYQGWTEAFF. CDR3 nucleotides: TGTGCCAGCAGTTACCAGGGGTGGACTGAAGCTTTCTTT.